The 22 T cell receptor beta chains below all came from one sample that was sequenced in a study of T-cell reconstitution after alpha-beta-depleted transplantation in children. Unique molecular identifiers were used to barcode this TCRbeta library. TCRdb ran MiXCR on the PCR reads and lists one entry per CDR3 protein. Seen here are fewer than 120,000 distinct CDR3 sequences, about a tenth observed once, and the top ten hold 6.5% to 9.5%. The specimen was PBMCs from the stem cell graft donor, collected from the stem cell graft. These receptors all come from a human donor who donated a stem cell graft to a child with acute lymphoblastic leukemia.

At least ten counts were recorded for this clonotype. The CDR3 DNA sequence: TGCAGTGCCGCGGACAGGGAGAGCAATCAGCCCCAGCATTTT. Translating gives CSAADRESNQPQHF. V gene TRBV20-1 combines with J gene TRBJ1-5; 8 bases match TRBD1. The germline V gene has CDR1 DFQATT and CDR2 SNEGSKA (reference sequence). J lost 1 base, V lost 6 bases, and 5 bases had no gene match. This CDR3 contains 14 residues.

This clonotype was seen ten or more times. The rearrangement uses TRBV27 and TRBJ1-6; no firm D call. Germline CDR1 and CDR2: MNHEY and SMNVEV (reference sequence). Trimming removed 4 bases from V and 14 bases from J, with 15 bases in between. The CDR3 has 13 residues. DNA of the CDR3: TGTGCCAGCAGTTCCCCAAATATCCGGGCCCTCCACTTT. This sequence encodes CASSSPNIRALHF.

This clonotype was detected many times. The chain combines TRBV10-3 with TRBJ2-1; 11 bases are shared with TRBD2. The ends lost 4 bases at V and 6 bases at J; junction bases unmatched: 5. Germline CDR1 is ENHRY and CDR2 is SYGVKD. The CDR3 is made up of 15 amino acids. This chain's CDR3 is CAISAVTSGINEQFF. CDR3 coding DNA: TGTGCCATCAGTGCCGTGACTAGCGGGATCAATGAGCAGTTCTTC.

V usage is TRBV20-1 and J usage is TRBJ1-1; TRBD1 is a possible D gene (5 bases). The germline V gene encodes CDR1 DFQATT and CDR2 SNEGSKA (reference sequence). V lost 1 base, J lost 5 bases, and 14 bases lay in between. This CDR3 spans 14 amino acids. The CDR3 reads CSARGWQGSTEAFF. The CDR3 DNA sequence: TGCAGTGCTAGAGGGTGGCAGGGAAGTACTGAAGCTTTCTTT.

This clonotype was observed at least ten times. The chain uses TRBV7-9 and TRBJ2-3; possibly TRBD1 for D (6 bases). CDR3 length equals 14 residues. V shed 1 base and J shed 6 bases, with 11 bases lying between them. Germline CDR1 and CDR2: SEHNR and FQNEAQ (reference sequence). This CDR3 is CASSLVGARDTQYF. As DNA, the CDR3 is TGTGCCAGCAGCTTAGTGGGGGCCCGCGATACGCAGTATTTT.

Many counts were recorded for this clonotype. The V gene is TRBV29-1, the J gene TRBJ2-7, with 8 bases aligning to TRBD2. This CDR3 comprises 14 residues. V was pared by 1 base and J by 2 bases, with 4 bases of the junction left unmatched. Germline V gene sequence: CDR1 SQVTM, CDR2 ANQGSEA. CDR3 sequence (DNA): TGCAGCGTTGAAGGTAGCGGGGACGCCTACGAGCAGTACTTC. It yields the protein CSVEGSGDAYEQYF.

The rearrangement joins TRBV18 to TRBJ1-3; D perhaps matches TRBD1 (6 bases). The ends were cut back, 5 bases at V and 4 bases at J, with 18 bases in the middle. CDR3 size: 16 residues. Germline lookup yields CDR1 KGHSH and CDR2 LQKENI. CDR3 protein: CASSAGRMTGGNTIYF. DNA for the CDR3: TGTGCCAGCTCAGCGGGCAGGATGACAGGCGGAAACACCATATATTTT.

This clonotype was recorded many times. The chain combines TRBV11-2 with TRBJ1-6; weak D call: TRBD1 (5 bases). CDR1 and CDR2 from the germline V gene are SGHAT and FQNNGV. The CDR3 spans 18 residues. V dropped 0 bases and J dropped 0 bases, with 12 bases sitting between them. In nucleotides, the CDR3 is TGTGCCAGCAGCTTAGAGGTGGGGGTGAGCTCCTATAATTCACCCCTCCACTTT. It translates to CASSLEVGVSSYNSPLHF. The variable domain in full, completed from reference TRBV11-2 and TRBJ1-6, reads EAGVAQSPRYKIIEKRQSVAFWCNPISGHATLYWYQQILGQGPKLLIQFQNNGVVDDSQLPKDRFSAERLKGVDSTLKIQPAKLEDSAVYLCASSLEVGVSSYNSPLHFGNGTRLTVT.

V is TRBV5-1 and J is TRBJ2-7, with 8 bases matching TRBD1. Germline CDR1 SGHRS, CDR2 YFSETQ. There are 15 residues in the CDR3. V was clipped by 3 bases and J by 3 bases; unmatched bases: 8. The CDR3 DNA is TGCGCCAGCAGCTCCCTGCAGGGGGCCTTCTACGAGCAGTACTTC. Encoded protein: CASSSLQGAFYEQYF. The full variable domain, its missing parts supplied by reference TRBV5-1 and TRBJ2-7, is KAGVTQTPRYLIKTRGQQVTLSCSPISGHRSVSWYQQTPGQGLQFLFEYFSETQRNKGNFPGRFSGRQFSNSRSEMNVSTLELGDSALYLCASSSLQGAFYEQYFGPGTRLTVT.

This clonotype was seen ten or more times. The chain recombines TRBV11-1 with TRBJ2-1; 8 nucleotides match TRBD2. The CDR3 totals 16 residues. From germline, CDR1 is SGHAT and CDR2 FQDESV (reference sequence). V lost 5 bases to trimming and J lost 4 bases; unmatched junction nucleotides: 10. In DNA, the CDR3 is TGTGCCAGCAGCCTAGACCGACTAGCGCCATACAATGAGCAGTTCTTC. Its protein product is CASSLDRLAPYNEQFF.

This clonotype was counted at least ten times. This chain connects TRBV27 to TRBJ2-7; 9 nucleotides match TRBD1. The CDR3 extends over 16 amino acids. Germline CDR1 MNHEY, CDR2 SMNVEV (reference sequence). J lost 2 bases, V lost 7 bases, and 12 bases had no gene match. The CDR3 DNA sequence: TGTGCCAGCACGTCGGTTGCGGGACAGGGAACCTACGAGCAGTACTTC. It is translated as CASTSVAGQGTYEQYF.

This clonotype came up many times. The rearrangement links TRBV10-3 to TRBJ1-5; D unresolved. V was trimmed by 4 bases and J by 3 bases, leaving 4 bases between them. This CDR3 region has 12 residues. In germline, CDR1 is ENHRY, CDR2 SYGVKD. The CDR3 bases are TGTGCCATCAGTGGGGACAATCAGCCCCAGCATTTT. Translation gives CAISGDNQPQHF.

In regard to this clonotype: A much larger clone differs by one base, so this may be a read error. V usage is TRBV2 and J usage is TRBJ2-7; 7 nucleotides align to TRBD1. This CDR3 region has 16 residues. CDR1 and CDR2 from the germline V gene are SNHLY and FYNNEI. Losses at the gene ends were 1 base for V and 2 bases for J; bases not matched to a gene: 8. The CDR3 sequence: CASSEEGMRGPYEQYF. As DNA, the CDR3 is TGTGCCAGCAGTGAAGAAGGGATGAGGGGGCCCTACGAGCAGTACTTC.

This clonotype was counted at least ten times. CDR3 residues: CSARSGGATDTQYF. In DNA, the CDR3 is TGCAGTGCCCGAAGCGGGGGGGCCACAGATACGCAGTATTTT. The J gene is TRBJ2-3, the V gene TRBV20-1; 10 positions agree with TRBD2. Germline CDR1 reads DFQATT; CDR2 reads SNEGSKA (reference sequence). Trimming took 6 bases from V and 2 from J; bases not matched to a gene: 5. CDR3 length equals 14 residues.

This clonotype was recorded many times. The V and J genes are TRBV5-1 and TRBJ1-1, with 8 bases aligning to TRBD1. Germline V gene lookup returns CDR1 SGHRS and CDR2 YFSETQ. This CDR3 region has 14 residues. J gave up 5 bases and V 2 bases, and 5 bases lay outside the gene matches. The CDR3 DNA reads TGCGCCAGCAGCTTCTCAGGGGGCGTTACTGAAGCTTTCTTT. Its translation: CASSFSGGVTEAFF.

This clonotype was detected ten times or more. The genes are TRBV7-2 and TRBJ1-2, with 7 bases fitting TRBD1. Germline V gene data show CDR1 as SGHTA and CDR2 as FQGNSA. J was trimmed by 2 bases and V by 5 bases; bases with no gene match: 5. This CDR3 region has 14 residues. CDR3 in amino acids: CASSPQQGNYGYTF. The CDR3 bases are TGTGCCAGCAGCCCTCAACAGGGGAACTATGGCTACACCTTC.

This clonotype was seen repeatedly, ten times or more. The chain employs TRBV6-1 and TRBJ1-2, with D unclear. Germline V lookup: CDR1 MNHNS, CDR2 SASEGT. Trimming removed 0 bases at V and 8 bases at J, with 10 bases between. There are 13 residues in the CDR3. CDR3 sequence: CASSEAWGGGYTF. In DNA form, the CDR3 reads TGTGCCAGCAGTGAAGCGTGGGGAGGCGGCTACACCTTC.

On this clonotype itself: A much larger clone differs by one base, so this may be a read error. The V and J genes are TRBV18 and TRBJ2-2, with TRBD2 matching over 15 bases. The J segment lost 1 base and the V segment lost 8 bases, leaving 11 bases of the junction unmatched. Germline V gene sequence: CDR1 KGHSH, CDR2 LQKENI. This CDR3 has 19 amino acids. In nucleotides, the CDR3 is TGTGCCAGCCCATCCCAGGGACTAGCGGGAGGACTGAACACCGGGGAGCTGTTTTTT. This codes for CASPSQGLAGGLNTGELFF.

At least ten counts were recorded for this clonotype. The chain links TRBV28 to TRBJ1-2; TRBD1 is a possible D gene (5 bases). CDR1 and CDR2 (germline): MDHEN, SYDVKM. This CDR3 has 11 residues. The ends were cut back, 6 bases at V and 4 bases at J, with 6 bases in the middle. The CDR3 protein is CASRQGYGYTF. DNA for the CDR3: TGTGCCAGCAGGCAGGGCTATGGCTACACCTTC.

This clonotype was found many times. The chain couples TRBV28 to TRBJ2-5; D may be TRBD1 (6 bases). Trimming cost V 1 base and J 2 bases, with 14 bases left between them. Germline V gene data show CDR1 as MDHEN and CDR2 as SYDVKM. This CDR3 region has 16 residues. DNA for the CDR3: TGTGCCAGCAGTTTATCCCCAGGGACAAGGCAAGAGACCCAGTACTTC. This gives the protein CASSLSPGTRQETQYF.

This clonotype occurred many times. The J gene is TRBJ2-2, the V gene TRBV12-3 or TRBV12-4; tentatively, D is TRBD2 (5 bases). The CDR3 totals 13 residues. Deletions cut 10 bases from V and 6 bases from J, with 15 bases between. The CDR3 nucleotides read TGTGCCACCGACTCACTAGTTGCCGGGGAGCTGTTTTTT. Translation gives CATDSLVAGELFF.

A remark on this clonotype: A much more abundant neighbour one base away suggests this may be a read error. The chain couples TRBV11-2 to TRBJ2-7, with 9 bases lining up with TRBD2. Germline V lookup: CDR1 SGHAT, CDR2 FQNNGV. This CDR3 has 16 residues. After removal of 4 bases from V and 2 bases from J, the junction contained 9 bases not matched to a gene. The CDR3 nucleotides are TGTGCCAGCAGCTCAGAAAGGCGCGGGAGGGCCTACGAGCAGTACTTC. Translation: CASSSERRGRAYEQYF.